This paragraph reports one T cell receptor beta chain. Its antigen remains undetermined. Base qualities are not recorded, but no much larger clone differs from it by a single base. The source of the sample is a study of neurological immune-mediated disorders (dated by TCRdb to about 2019). Turning to the overall study: Using UMI-based sequencing, the study compared peripheral blood TCR-beta repertoires from patients with HTLV-I-associated myelopathy (HAM/TSP), patients with multiple sclerosis, and healthy controls. The roughly 110 TCR-beta libraries covered PBMC samples along with longitudinal samples, technical triplicates, and paired sorted CD4+ and CD8+ T-cell subsets. The cohort was made up of about 68 subjects, consisting of roughly 15 HAM/TSP patients, roughly 35 multiple sclerosis patients and about 20 healthy controls.

The CDR3, cysteine through phenylalanine, is 16 amino acids long. Only the CDR3 DNA stays, 48 bases, in frame from base 1. V is trimmed back by 5 bases and J by 3 bases, and the junction contains 9 bases that no gene match accounts for. Sequences DFQATT (CDR1) and SNEGSKA (CDR2) are obtained from the germline V gene (reference sequence). Broader findings and caveats from the paper: No identical CDR3 amino acid sequences were found to be shared among expanded clones across subjects, suggesting that TCR-beta repertoires were private in all groups. The highest TCR clonal expansion was observed in HAM/TSP patients, whereas the lowest was observed in MS patients, even when compared with healthy controls.

cDNA was synthesized by template-switch 5'RACE using a primer carrying a 10-nucleotide random unique molecular identifier by which each TCR transcript was tagged. Every sequencing run covered 15-18 subjects and yielded more than 180 million TCR-beta sequences. The RNeasy kit was used to extract total RNA. TCR-beta VDJ regions were amplified with primers for the TCR constant region and the 5'RACE anchor, using the KAPA Real-time Library Amplification kit. A first PCR added sample indexes and Illumina adaptors, and a second PCR then raised library yield. After purification with Ampure beads, the TCR product of roughly 650 bp was size-selected on a 2% E-gel SizeSelection system. Before pooling, libraries had their quality checked on a Bioanalyzer, their concentration measured with Qubit, and their quantity determined with the Kapa Library Quantification kit. An Illumina HiSeq 2500 was used to sequence the libraries paired-end at 2 x 150 bp. To increase sequence diversity, roughly 24-32% phiX was spiked into each library pool. The authors' analysis ran thus. Quality-filtered reads were processed with the UMI-based MiGEC pipeline, and over 90% of raw TCR sequences were removed by the MiGEC pipeline during error correction. VDJ genes were aligned to IMGT germline references, and clonotypes were defined by unique CDR3 amino acid sequence plus V-J genes. Clonal expansion, Shannon diversity and CDR3 relatedness were evaluated with VDJtools (CalcPairwiseDistances, ClusterSamples), while phylogenetic trees were built in CLCbio workbench. Using coefficient-of-variation modelling across technical triplicates, the study counted a clone as expanded if it had at least 8 unique UMIs. TCRdb passed the public sequencing reads through fastp at Q25 and MiXCR, retaining productive beta sequences. Rows with a matching CDR3 protein are joined into one entry that keeps the most common DNA and genes. The V and J calls and clone size come from TCRdb's table, not from the authors' own analysis. Counted in this sample were about 37,000 distinct CDR3 sequences; around 10% of them appeared once. 3% to 4% of the sample lies in the top ten.

For the sorted-subset TCR libraries, the starting material was about 930,000 sorted CD4+ or CD8+ T cells. PBMCs were separated from peripheral blood using Ficoll-Hypaque density gradient centrifugation and then cryopreserved in liquid nitrogen. Paired sorted CD4+ and CD8+ subsets came from healthy controls, HAM/TSP patients and MS patients. The clonotype comes from a woman under 40 with HTLV-1-associated myelopathy (HAM/TSP). Recombination linked TRBV20-1 to TRBJ2-1; 11 junctional bases match TRBD2. The sample comprised CD4+ T cells from blood. The CDR3 reads CSAPRGTSGNYNEQFF. Read as DNA, the sequence is TGCAGTGCTCCAAGGGGGACTAGCGGAAACTACAATGAGCAGTTCTTC.